These 21 T cell receptor beta chains came from one sample sequenced in a study of blood T cell repertoires in COVID-19. The data were produced by immunoSEQ multiplex PCR, yet TCRdb's version contains in-frame clones alone and is incomplete. In the table there are about 64,000 clones, more than 70% of which are singletons. The material sequenced was PBMCs or T cells enriched from blood (not recorded which). These receptors all come from a woman aged 40 to 49 who had recovered from COVID-19.

The V gene is TRBV28, the J gene TRBJ1-2; TRBD1 is a possible D gene (5 bases). Germline loops: CDR1 MDHEN, CDR2 SYDVKM. The CDR3 is 14 residues long. Trimming pared 7 bases from V and 0 bases from J, leaving 12 bases between. CDR3 region: CASNLGGANYGYTF. The CDR3 DNA follows: TGTGCCAGCAACCTCGGGGGGGCTAACTATGGCTACACCTTC.

The CDR3 region has the DNA TGTGCCAGCAGCTTGTTCAGTTCCGTTTTCTATGGCTACACCTTC. It encodes CASSLFSSVFYGYTF. The chain combines TRBV5-4 with TRBJ1-2; D is uncertain. The CDR3 runs to 15 residues. Germline assignment: CDR1 SGHNT and CDR2 YYREEE (reference sequence). Deletions cut 1 base from V and 4 bases from J, with 14 bases between.

The chain combines TRBV27 with TRBJ2-3; 7 bases are shared with TRBD1. Unmatched junction bases numbered 7, after V lost 2 bases and J lost 2 bases. The CDR3 contains 16 residues. The V gene's germline CDR1 is MNHEY and CDR2 SMNVEV (reference sequence). The CDR3 region has the DNA TGTGCCAGCAGTTTAAGCCCCGGGACAGACACAGATACGCAGTATTTT. It codes for CASSLSPGTDTDTQYF.

The chain has TRBV7-8 and TRBJ2-6; TRBD2 might be the D (5 bases). This CDR3 is 18 amino acids long. Trimming took off 5 bases at V and 0 bases at J, with 17 bases between the two ends. Germline V lookup: CDR1 SGHVS, CDR2 FQNEAQ. CDR3 amino acids: CASSPPRRSLSGANVLTF. CDR3 nucleotide sequence: TGTGCCAGCAGCCCCCCTAGGAGGTCCCTCTCTGGGGCCAACGTCCTGACTTTC.

CDR3 sequence: CASSLSRGQGARGQPQHF. DNA for the CDR3: TGTGCCAGCAGCCTTTCTCGGGGACAGGGGGCGCGAGGGCAGCCCCAGCATTTT. The V and J genes are TRBV5-6 and TRBJ1-5; 12 bases map to TRBD1. This CDR3 spans 18 amino acids. Germline loops: CDR1 SGHDT, CDR2 YYEEEE. V dropped 4 bases and J dropped 7; count of bases not matched to a gene: 15.

The chain joins TRBV11-2 to TRBJ2-7, with 8 bases lining up with TRBD1. With V trimmed by 4 bases and J by 5 bases, 4 bases remained unmatched. CDR1 is SGHAT and CDR2 is FQNNGV in the germline V gene. The CDR3 totals 13 residues. The CDR3 reads CASSSDRVHEQYF. The CDR3, as DNA: TGTGCCAGCAGCTCGGACAGGGTCCACGAGCAGTACTTC. Full variable domain (outside the CDR3, taken from reference TRBV11-2 and TRBJ2-7): EAGVAQSPRYKIIEKRQSVAFWCNPISGHATLYWYQQILGQGPKLLIQFQNNGVVDDSQLPKDRFSAERLKGVDSTLKIQPAKLEDSAVYLCASSSDRVHEQYFGPGTRLTVT.

The DNA of the CDR3 is TGTGCCAGCAGTTACTCGATAGTGAGTTCTGGCTACACCTTC. Translating it yields CASSYSIVSSGYTF. The V and J genes are TRBV6-2 or TRBV6-3 and TRBJ1-2; D not certain. There are 14 residues in the CDR3. Deletions cut 0 bases from V and 7 bases from J, with 12 bases between. Germline-derived CDR1 and CDR2 are MNHEY and SVGEGT.

The rearrangement joins TRBV11-2 to TRBJ1-6; D remains unclear. Trimming cost V 4 bases and J 14 bases, with 15 bases left between them. CDR3 size: 13 residues. Germline lookup yields CDR1 SGHAT and CDR2 FQNNGV. In nucleotides, the CDR3 is TGTGCCAGCAGCTCCCCTTCGAGGCCCGCCCTCCACTTT. This translates into CASSSPSRPALHF.

This clone was picked up one time. This specimen includes other DNA sequences encoding the same CDR3. J is TRBJ1-4 and V is TRBV7-9; D is undetermined. The V gene's germline CDR1 is SEHNR and CDR2 FQNEAQ (reference sequence). The germline V and J ends were trimmed by 1 base and 5 bases, with 8 bases remaining between them. This CDR3 spans 14 amino acids. CDR3 bases: TGTGCCAGCAGCTTAGATAGGAGGAATGAAAAACTGTTTTTT. Translated, it gives CASSLDRRNEKLFF.

The J gene is TRBJ1-2, the V gene TRBV11-1, with TRBD1 matching over 8 bases. V shed 5 bases and J 4 bases; nucleotides not matched to a gene: 12. Germline CDR1 reads SGHAT; CDR2 reads FQDESV (reference sequence). The CDR3 runs to 16 residues. CDR3 in DNA: TGTGCCAGCAGCGGTTACGGGACAGGCACACCCTATGGCTACACCTTC. Translation: CASSGYGTGTPYGYTF. Together with reference TRBV11-1 and TRBJ1-2, the CDR3 gives the full variable domain: EAEVAQSPRYKITEKSQAVAFWCDPISGHATLYWYRQILGQGPELLVQFQDESVVDDSQLPKDRFSAERLKGVDSTLKIQPAELGDSAMYLCASSGYGTGTPYGYTFGSGTRLTVV.

The CDR3 coding sequence is TGTGCCAGCAGCACGGGACACCACAATCAGCCCCAGCATTTT. Its protein is CASSTGHHNQPQHF. This chain joins TRBV5-6 and TRBJ1-5, with a weak D call TRBD1 (6 bases). Looked up from germline, CDR1 is SGHDT and CDR2 is YYEEEE. The CDR3 length is 14 residues. V was clipped by 4 bases and J by 3 bases, with 11 bases between them.

With respect to this clone: The same CDR3 is also encoded by other DNA sequences in this sample. The chain couples TRBV7-9 to TRBJ2-1, with 16 bases that match TRBD2. V lost 1 base, J lost 5 bases, and 8 bases stayed unmatched. Germline assignment: CDR1 SEHNR and CDR2 FQNEAQ (reference sequence). CDR3 length: 19 amino acids. The CDR3 sequence: CASSLGLGLAGGIHNEQFF. As DNA, the CDR3 is TGTGCCAGCAGCTTAGGACTGGGACTAGCGGGAGGGATCCACAATGAGCAGTTCTTC.

The chain recombines TRBV5-5 with TRBJ1-4, with D perhaps TRBD1 (5 bases). The CDR3 has 13 amino acids. Trimming removed 3 bases at V and 6 bases at J, with 9 bases between. The germline CDR1 and CDR2 sequences are SGHKS and YYEKEE (reference sequence). CDR3 region: CASSWAGDEKLFF. CDR3 DNA: TGTGCCAGCAGCTGGGCGGGGGATGAAAAACTGTTTTTT.

CDR3 in amino acids: CASSGTGNQPQHF. In nucleotides, the CDR3 is TGTGCCAGCAGCGGGACAGGGAATCAGCCCCAGCATTTT. The chain uses TRBV5-8 and TRBJ1-5; 9 positions match TRBD1. The germline V gene encodes CDR1 SGHTS and CDR2 YDEGEE. CDR3 length equals 13 residues. The V segment lost 4 bases and the J segment 4 bases; nucleotides outside the gene matches: 0.

The gene calls are TRBV19 and TRBJ1-4; 10 bases fit TRBD1. The CDR3 totals 14 residues. V shed 3 bases and J 7 bases; nucleotides not matched to a gene: 2. The germline gives CDR1 LNHDA, CDR2 SQIVND (reference sequence). CDR3 sequence: CASSIGTGVEKLFF. The DNA of the CDR3 is TGTGCCAGTAGTATCGGGACAGGGGTTGAAAAACTGTTTTTT.

V usage is TRBV7-6 and J usage is TRBJ2-2; unclear D gene. The CDR3 covers 15 residues. Germline loops: CDR1 SGHVS, CDR2 FNYEAQ. The V gene lost 1 base and the J gene lost 1 base, with 7 bases spanning the gap. CDR3 sequence reads: CASSLVLRNTGELFF. The CDR3 nucleotides are TGTGCCAGCAGCTTAGTCCTTCGGAACACCGGGGAGCTGTTTTTT.

The chain carries TRBV6-4 and TRBJ1-1, with D perhaps matching TRBD1 (5 bases). There are 13 residues in the CDR3. From germline, CDR1 is MRHNA and CDR2 SNTAGT. Trimming left V 5 bases short and J 1 base short, with 8 bases between. The CDR3 here is CASSPRENTEAFF. The DNA for the CDR3 is TGTGCCAGCAGTCCCAGGGAGAACACTGAAGCTTTCTTT.

This clone was seen more than once but under ten times. The chain joins TRBV7-9 to TRBJ2-7; possible D gene TRBD2, 7 bases. The germline V gene encodes CDR1 SEHNR and CDR2 FQNEAQ (reference sequence). V gave up 5 bases and J gave up 0 bases, with 14 bases separating them. The length of the CDR3 is 15 residues. CDR3 sequence reads: CASSPRGASSYEQYF. DNA of the CDR3: TGTGCCAGCAGCCCACGGGGGGCCAGCTCCTACGAGCAGTACTTC. Looking up the rest from reference TRBV7-9 and TRBJ2-7 gives the full variable domain: DTGVSQNPRHKITKRGQNVTFRCDPISEHNRLYWYRQTLGQGPEFLTYFQNEAQLEKSRLLSDRFSAERPKGSFSTLEIQRTEQGDSAMYLCASSPRGASSYEQYFGPGTRLTVT.

The chain has TRBV10-3 and TRBJ2-1; TRBD2 aligns across 9 bases. Germline CDR1 and CDR2: ENHRY and SYGVKD. The junction had 4 bases not matched to a gene; V was cut back by 4 bases and J by 3 bases. This CDR3 region has 15 residues. In DNA, the CDR3 is TGTGCCATCAGTGTGCGGGGGGGCGACTACAATGAGCAGTTCTTC. It is translated as CAISVRGGDYNEQFF.

This clone has only one observation. V usage is TRBV11-2 and J usage is TRBJ2-1, with a tentative D call TRBD2 (6 bases). Germline values: CDR1 SGHAT, CDR2 FQNNGV. Trimming took off 3 bases at V and 6 bases at J, with 9 bases between the two ends. The CDR3 length is 13 residues. The CDR3 nucleotides are TGTGCCAGCAGCTTGGGACTTAGCAATGAGCAGTTCTTC. It encodes CASSLGLSNEQFF. Together with reference TRBV11-2 and TRBJ2-1, the CDR3 gives the full variable domain: EAGVAQSPRYKIIEKRQSVAFWCNPISGHATLYWYQQILGQGPKLLIQFQNNGVVDDSQLPKDRFSAERLKGVDSTLKIQPAKLEDSAVYLCASSLGLSNEQFFGPGTRLTVL.

V is TRBV7-9 and J is TRBJ1-5; 9 bases are a match to TRBD1. V trimming: 5 bases; J trimming: 6 bases; junction bases outside the gene matches: 5. The CDR3 has 14 residues. The germline V gene has CDR1 SEHNR and CDR2 FQNEAQ (reference sequence). CDR3 residues: CASSLQGAGQPQHF. The CDR3 DNA is TGTGCCAGCAGCCTACAGGGGGCGGGTCAGCCCCAGCATTTT.